Each of the 11 T cell receptor beta chains below was sequenced from the same sample in a study of T-cell memory formation after mild COVID-19. MiXCR, applied by TCRdb to the 5' RACE reads, yields one record per CDR3 protein. The sample shows 200,000 to 250,000 distinct CDR3 sequences, approximately 16% of them seen only once. The specimen sequenced was PBMCs or a T cell subset sorted from them (not recorded which). All receptors come from a man aged 18 to 30 who had mild COVID-19 (a few samples of this study predate the infection). Cell type and time point are not known.

The chain joins TRBV3-1 to TRBJ1-5; unclear D gene. Germline loops: CDR1 LGHDT, CDR2 YNNKEL (reference sequence). Trimming shortened V by 0 bases and J by 4 bases, and 7 bases separated the two germline ends. This CDR3 has 14 residues. The CDR3 DNA follows: TGTGCCAGCAGCCAAGACGGGTTTAATCAGCCCCAGCATTTT. Its protein is CASSQDGFNQPQHF.

This clonotype was seen only a few times. The rearrangement links TRBV20-1 to TRBJ1-1, with D perhaps TRBD1 (5 bases). Trimming left V 2 bases short and J 3 bases short, with 19 bases between. The length of the CDR3 is 16 residues. CDR1 is DFQATT and CDR2 is SNEGSKA in the germline V gene (reference sequence). CDR3 in amino acids: CSARPRAWNQYTEAFF. DNA for the CDR3: TGCAGTGCTAGACCCAGGGCGTGGAACCAGTACACTGAAGCTTTCTTT.

This clonotype was counted a few times. This chain uses TRBV29-1 with TRBJ2-4, with D possibly matching TRBD2 (6 bases). Germline V gene lookup returns CDR1 SQVTM and CDR2 ANQGSEA. The V end was cut by 1 base, the J end by 2 bases, with 12 bases between. The CDR3 spans 15 residues. The CDR3 nucleotides read TGCAGCGTTGAAGGGGGGGACGGGACCAAAAACATTCAGTACTTC. This encodes CSVEGGDGTKNIQYF.

The chain is built from TRBV15 and TRBJ2-7; the D gene could be TRBD1 or TRBD2 (5 bases each). This CDR3 has 15 residues. CDR1 and CDR2 from the germline V gene are LNHNV and YYDKDF (reference sequence). Trimming shortened V by 0 bases and J by 4 bases, and 13 bases separated the two germline ends. The CDR3 nucleotides are TGTGCCACCAGCAGAGAAACGGGGCGAGCATACGAGCAGTACTTC. Amino acid sequence: CATSRETGRAYEQYF.

This clonotype occurred many times. The V call is TRBV5-1, the J call TRBJ1-2; D is perhaps TRBD1 (6 bases). Trimming shortened V by 3 bases and J by 0 bases, and 9 bases separated the two germline ends. The germline gives CDR1 SGHRS, CDR2 YFSETQ. The CDR3 covers 14 residues. The CDR3: CASSSGAANYGYTF. The CDR3 nucleotides are TGCGCCAGCAGCTCGGGGGCAGCTAACTATGGCTACACCTTC.

This clonotype has ten or more counts. This rearrangement joins TRBV28 to TRBJ1-1; D call uncertain. Germline V CDR1 and CDR2: MDHEN, SYDVKM. Trimming shortened V by 8 bases and J by 0 bases, and 10 bases separated the two germline ends. This CDR3 contains 13 residues. CDR3: CASAGLMNTEAFF. DNA of the CDR3: TGTGCCAGCGCCGGTTTGATGAACACTGAAGCTTTCTTT.

This clonotype has more than one count but fewer than ten. V and J are TRBV4-3 and TRBJ1-2; D perhaps matches TRBD1 (5 bases). Trimming took 1 base from V and 5 from J, leaving 14 bases between them. The germline V gene has CDR1 LGHNA and CDR2 YSLEER. The CDR3 spans 15 residues. CDR3 sequence (DNA): TGCGCCAGCAGCCAAGCCGAGGGGTTGGGGTATGGCTACACCTTC. It codes for CASSQAEGLGYGYTF.

In its sample, this clonotype was seen a few times. In DNA form, the CDR3 reads TGTGCCAGCAGTCTTGGAGGGATCGATGGCTACACCTTC. This encodes CASSLGGIDGYTF. The chain combines TRBV6-2 or TRBV6-3 with TRBJ1-2; unclear D gene. The germline V gene encodes CDR1 MNHEY and CDR2 SVGEGT. The CDR3 runs 13 residues. Trimming cost V 5 bases and J 6 bases, with 13 bases left between them.

A few counts support this clonotype. The chain combines TRBV7-8 with TRBJ2-3; possibly TRBD2 for D (6 bases). V shed 6 bases and J shed 1 base, with 11 bases lying between them. The CDR3 has 14 amino acids. Per germline, CDR1 SGHVS and CDR2 FQNEAQ. This CDR3 reads CASRRGGGTDTQYF. Here the CDR3 DNA reads TGTGCCAGCAGACGGGGCGGGGGCACAGATACGCAGTATTTT.

This clonotype has at least ten counts. The rearrangement uses TRBV24-1 and TRBJ2-3; a weak D match, TRBD1 (6 bases). Germline values: CDR1 KGHDR, CDR2 SFDVKD. Trimming left V 4 bases short and J 4 bases short, with 14 bases between. The CDR3 covers 15 residues. As DNA, the CDR3 is TGTGCCACCAGTGAAGCAGGGGATAACGCAGATACGCAGTATTTT. This sequence encodes CATSEAGDNADTQYF.

The chain combines TRBV5-1 with TRBJ1-1; D call uncertain. This CDR3 has 13 amino acids. Looked up from germline, CDR1 is SGHRS and CDR2 is YFSETQ. Trimming took 3 bases from V and 5 from J, leaving 11 bases between them. This CDR3 is CASSSFGETEAFF. The DNA for the CDR3 is TGCGCCAGCAGCTCCTTCGGGGAGACTGAAGCTTTCTTT. Supplemented by reference TRBV5-1 and TRBJ1-1, the full variable domain reads KAGVTQTPRYLIKTRGQQVTLSCSPISGHRSVSWYQQTPGQGLQFLFEYFSETQRNKGNFPGRFSGRQFSNSRSEMNVSTLELGDSALYLCASSSFGETEAFFGQGTRLTVV.